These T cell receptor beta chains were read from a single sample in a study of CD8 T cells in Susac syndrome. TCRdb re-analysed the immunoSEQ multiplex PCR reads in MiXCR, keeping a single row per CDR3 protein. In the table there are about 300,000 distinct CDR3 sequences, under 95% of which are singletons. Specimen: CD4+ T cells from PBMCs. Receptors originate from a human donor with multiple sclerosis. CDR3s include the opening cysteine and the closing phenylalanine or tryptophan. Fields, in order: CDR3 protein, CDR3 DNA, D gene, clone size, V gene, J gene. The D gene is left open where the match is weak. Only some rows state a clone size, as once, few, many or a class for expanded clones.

CDR3 protein: CASSSQGGNTEAFF; CDR3 DNA: TGTGCCAGTAGTTCCCAGGGGGGGAACACTGAAGCTTTCTTT; D gene: TRBD1; clone size: NA; V gene: TRBV19; J gene: TRBJ1-1
CDR3 protein: CASSLTGGYPHEKLFF; CDR3 DNA: TGTGCCAGCAGCTTGACAGGGGGCTACCCCCATGAAAAACTGTTTTTT; D gene: TRBD1; clone size: NA; V gene: TRBV5-4; J gene: TRBJ1-4
CDR3 protein: CASRVGQPNTEAFF; CDR3 DNA: TGTGCCAGCAGAGTCGGACAGCCGAACACTGAAGCTTTCTTT; D gene: NA; clone size: NA; V gene: TRBV7-9; J gene: TRBJ1-1
CDR3 protein: CASSYGVEANPPADTQYF; CDR3 DNA: TGTGCCAGCAGTTACGGGGTCGAGGCGAATCCCCCGGCAGATACGCAGTATTTT; D gene: NA; clone size: NA; V gene: TRBV6-5; J gene: TRBJ2-3
CDR3 protein: CASSLKRSSYEQYF; CDR3 DNA: TGTGCCAGCAGTTTAAAGCGGAGCTCCTACGAGCAGTACTTC; D gene: NA; clone size: NA; V gene: TRBV12-3/TRBV12-4; J gene: TRBJ2-7
CDR3 protein: CASSYGQTQETQYF; CDR3 DNA: TGTGCCAGCAGTTACGGACAGACACAAGAGACCCAGTACTTC; D gene: NA; clone size: NA; V gene: TRBV6-6; J gene: TRBJ2-5
CDR3 protein: CASSYRAGYNEQFF; CDR3 DNA: TGTGCCAGCAGTTACCGGGCGGGCTACAATGAGCAGTTCTTC; D gene: NA; clone size: once; V gene: TRBV6-5; J gene: TRBJ2-1
CDR3 protein: CASTREGWSNTEAFF; CDR3 DNA: TGCGCCAGCACCCGAGAAGGCTGGTCAAACACTGAAGCTTTCTTT; D gene: NA; clone size: NA; V gene: TRBV5-1; J gene: TRBJ1-1
CDR3 protein: CASSSPGSSYEQYF; CDR3 DNA: TGTGCCAGTAGTTCGCCGGGGTCCTCCTACGAGCAGTACTTC; D gene: NA; clone size: NA; V gene: TRBV19; J gene: TRBJ2-7
CDR3 protein: CASTQGALEPQHF; CDR3 DNA: TGTGCCAGCACTCAGGGAGCATTAGAGCCCCAGCATTTT; D gene: NA; clone size: NA; V gene: TRBV2; J gene: TRBJ1-5
CDR3 protein: CASSIDTEYGYTF; CDR3 DNA: TGTGCCAGTAGTATAGACACAGAGTATGGCTACACCTTC; D gene: NA; clone size: NA; V gene: TRBV19; J gene: TRBJ1-2
CDR3 protein: CASRQGAVGYTF; CDR3 DNA: TGTGCCAGCAGGCAGGGGGCTGTTGGCTACACCTTC; D gene: TRBD1; clone size: NA; V gene: TRBV6-2/TRBV6-3; J gene: TRBJ1-2
CDR3 protein: CASTRQGRSSGNTIYF; CDR3 DNA: TGTGCCAGCACCCGGCAGGGTAGGAGCTCTGGAAACACCATATATTTT; D gene: NA; clone size: NA; V gene: TRBV2; J gene: TRBJ1-3
CDR3 protein: CATSLQGMNTEAFF; CDR3 DNA: TGTGCCACCAGCTTACAGGGCATGAACACTGAAGCTTTCTTT; D gene: NA; clone size: NA; V gene: TRBV15; J gene: TRBJ1-1
CDR3 protein: CASSLPGLAVDTQYF; CDR3 DNA: TGTGCCAGCAGTTTGCCTGGACTAGCGGTCGATACGCAGTATTTT; D gene: TRBD2; clone size: NA; V gene: TRBV12-3/TRBV12-4; J gene: TRBJ2-3
CDR3 protein: CAWSARSGDRSQETQYF; CDR3 DNA: TGTGCCTGGAGTGCCCGATCCGGGGACAGGAGCCAAGAGACCCAGTACTTC; D gene: TRBD1; clone size: few; V gene: TRBV30; J gene: TRBJ2-5
CDR3 protein: CSATGPTDTQYF; CDR3 DNA: TGCAGTGCTACAGGACCCACAGATACGCAGTATTTT; D gene: NA; clone size: NA; V gene: TRBV20-1; J gene: TRBJ2-3
CDR3 protein: CASSFRRNTEAFF; CDR3 DNA: TGTGCCAGCAGTTTCAGGAGAAACACTGAAGCTTTCTTT; D gene: NA; clone size: few; V gene: TRBV27; J gene: TRBJ1-1
CDR3 protein: CSVDMNTEAFF; CDR3 DNA: TGCAGCGTTGACATGAACACTGAAGCTTTCTTT; D gene: NA; clone size: NA; V gene: TRBV29-1; J gene: TRBJ1-1
CDR3 protein: CAWSWGQGYQPQHF; CDR3 DNA: TGTGCCTGGAGTTGGGGACAGGGGTATCAGCCCCAGCATTTT; D gene: TRBD1; clone size: few; V gene: TRBV30; J gene: TRBJ1-5
CDR3 protein: CASTYQGVRRGYTF; CDR3 DNA: TGTGCCAGCACCTATCAGGGGGTTCGACGGGGCTACACCTTC; D gene: TRBD1; clone size: NA; V gene: TRBV19; J gene: TRBJ1-2
CDR3 protein: CASSQGMVETQYF; CDR3 DNA: TGCGCCAGCAGCCAGGGAATGGTGGAGACCCAGTACTTC; D gene: NA; clone size: NA; V gene: TRBV5-1; J gene: TRBJ2-5
CDR3 protein: CSARDPGLRYNEQFF; CDR3 DNA: TGCAGTGCTAGAGACCCGGGACTTCGCTACAATGAGCAGTTCTTC; D gene: NA; clone size: NA; V gene: TRBV20-1; J gene: TRBJ2-1
CDR3 protein: CSVDIGGGSGSVSYNEQFF; CDR3 DNA: TGCAGCGTTGACATCGGGGGGGGATCGGGGAGCGTCTCCTACAATGAGCAGTTCTTC; D gene: TRBD2; clone size: NA; V gene: TRBV29-1; J gene: TRBJ2-1
CDR3 protein: CASSQRQPAEDTQYF; CDR3 DNA: TGTGCCAGCAGTCAACGACAACCGGCGGAGGATACGCAGTATTTT; D gene: NA; clone size: NA; V gene: TRBV6-2/TRBV6-3; J gene: TRBJ2-3
CDR3 protein: CASSFSAAPGDIQYF; CDR3 DNA: TGTGCCAGCAGTTTTTCGGCAGCCCCGGGGGACATTCAGTACTTC; D gene: NA; clone size: NA; V gene: TRBV12-3/TRBV12-4; J gene: TRBJ2-4
CDR3 protein: CASSPLKGKGKLFF; CDR3 DNA: TGCGCCAGCAGCCCCCTCAAGGGGAAAGGAAAACTGTTTTTT; D gene: NA; clone size: once; V gene: TRBV23-1; J gene: TRBJ1-4
CDR3 protein: CASSQGLAVQETQYF; CDR3 DNA: TGCGCCAGCAGCCAAGGACTAGCGGTCCAAGAGACCCAGTACTTC; D gene: TRBD2; clone size: NA; V gene: TRBV4-1; J gene: TRBJ2-5
CDR3 protein: CASTGQVDIQYF; CDR3 DNA: TGTGCCAGTACGGGACAGGTCGACATTCAGTACTTC; D gene: TRBD1; clone size: NA; V gene: TRBV19; J gene: TRBJ2-4
CDR3 protein: CASSLSPGDTQYF; CDR3 DNA: TGTGCCAGCAGCTTGTCCCCCGGAGATACGCAGTATTTT; D gene: NA; clone size: NA; V gene: TRBV7-3; J gene: TRBJ2-3
CDR3 protein: CSVRTGSNQPQHF; CDR3 DNA: TGCAGCGTGAGGACGGGGAGCAATCAGCCCCAGCATTTT; D gene: NA; clone size: NA; V gene: TRBV29-1; J gene: TRBJ1-5
CDR3 protein: CASSPGGVSEAFF; CDR3 DNA: TGTGCCAGCAGCCCCGGGGGGGTGTCTGAAGCTTTCTTT; D gene: NA; clone size: NA; V gene: TRBV3-1; J gene: TRBJ1-1
CDR3 protein: CASRRNLGTGLEAFF; CDR3 DNA: TGTGCCAGCAGGAGAAATTTGGGGACCGGTCTTGAAGCTTTCTTT; D gene: NA; clone size: NA; V gene: TRBV12-3/TRBV12-4; J gene: TRBJ1-1
CDR3 protein: CASQGPGNTIYF; CDR3 DNA: TGTGCCAGCCAGGGACCTGGAAACACCATATATTTT; D gene: NA; clone size: NA; V gene: TRBV14; J gene: TRBJ1-3
CDR3 protein: CASSLDTLETQYF; CDR3 DNA: TGCGCCAGCAGCCTCGACACTTTAGAGACCCAGTACTTC; D gene: NA; clone size: NA; V gene: TRBV5-1; J gene: TRBJ2-5
CDR3 protein: CSASRQGSNIQYF; CDR3 DNA: TGCAGCGCATCCCGACAGGGAAGTAACATTCAGTACTTC; D gene: TRBD1; clone size: NA; V gene: TRBV29-1; J gene: TRBJ2-4
CDR3 protein: CASSLARRRGAGNTIYF; CDR3 DNA: TGTGCCAGCAGCTTGGCCCGCCGTCGGGGAGCTGGAAACACCATATATTTT; D gene: NA; clone size: NA; V gene: TRBV5-8; J gene: TRBJ1-3
CDR3 protein: CASTAPFEISSYNEQFF; CDR3 DNA: TGTGCCAGCACCGCTCCCTTCGAGATAAGCTCCTACAATGAGCAGTTCTTC; D gene: NA; clone size: NA; V gene: TRBV12-3/TRBV12-4; J gene: TRBJ2-1
CDR3 protein: CSAREAGTRQETQYF; CDR3 DNA: TGCAGTGCTAGAGAGGCCGGGACACGGCAAGAGACCCAGTACTTC; D gene: NA; clone size: NA; V gene: TRBV20-1; J gene: TRBJ2-5
CDR3 protein: CASSSAGQNTEAFF; CDR3 DNA: TGTGCCAGCAGCTCCGCGGGACAGAACACTGAAGCTTTCTTT; D gene: NA; clone size: NA; V gene: TRBV7-2; J gene: TRBJ1-1
CDR3 protein: CASSGGTSGRTVSYNEQFF; CDR3 DNA: TGTGCCAGCAGCGGCGGGACTAGCGGGCGGACCGTCAGTTACAATGAGCAGTTCTTC; D gene: TRBD2; clone size: NA; V gene: TRBV9; J gene: TRBJ2-1
CDR3 protein: CASSSGRGAYEQYF; CDR3 DNA: TGTGCCAGCAGTTCAGGCAGGGGGGCCTACGAGCAGTACTTC; D gene: NA; clone size: NA; V gene: TRBV7-2; J gene: TRBJ2-7
CDR3 protein: CSARDPRRRGNEQFF; CDR3 DNA: TGCAGTGCTAGAGATCCTCGGCGGAGGGGGAATGAGCAGTTCTTC; D gene: NA; clone size: NA; V gene: TRBV20-1; J gene: TRBJ2-1
CDR3 protein: CASSLTSGTTYNEQFF; CDR3 DNA: TGCGCCAGCAGCTTGACTAGCGGGACAACCTACAATGAGCAGTTCTTC; D gene: TRBD2; clone size: NA; V gene: TRBV5-1; J gene: TRBJ2-1
CDR3 protein: CAWSVGPSNQPQHF; CDR3 DNA: TGTGCCTGGAGTGTCGGGCCAAGCAATCAGCCCCAGCATTTT; D gene: NA; clone size: NA; V gene: TRBV30; J gene: TRBJ1-5
CDR3 protein: CASRRGLISGNTIYF; CDR3 DNA: TGTGCCAGCAGGAGGGGACTGATCTCTGGAAACACCATATATTTT; D gene: NA; clone size: NA; V gene: TRBV2; J gene: TRBJ1-3
CDR3 protein: CASSRQLAGITDTQYF; CDR3 DNA: TGTGCCAGCAGTCGACAACTAGCGGGGATCACAGATACGCAGTATTTT; D gene: TRBD2; clone size: NA; V gene: TRBV5-8; J gene: TRBJ2-3
CDR3 protein: CASSPSAGRRTEAFF; CDR3 DNA: TGTGCCAGCTCACCATCGGCCGGGAGGAGGACTGAAGCTTTCTTT; D gene: NA; clone size: NA; V gene: TRBV18; J gene: TRBJ1-1